Listed below are T cell receptor beta chains from one sample, sequenced in a study of patients and donors after allogeneic stem cell transplantation. MiXCR, run by TCRdb on the RT-PCR reads, gives a single entry per CDR3 protein. The sample contains some 230,000 distinct CDR3 sequences, around 14% of which appear only once. The sequencing sample was made of blood, either unsorted or a sorted T cell fraction (not recorded which). The receptor set was obtained from a human donor who was either an allogeneic HSCT recipient or a stem cell or donor lymphocyte infusion donor (not recorded which). It is not recorded whose cells these are; they may come from a transplant donor. The CDR3 runs from the conserved cysteine through the conserved F or W. A D gene is named only where the DNA matches it firmly. Size is omitted from some rows. Given values are once, few, many or a class for expanded clones.

TGTGCCATCAGGGATGTAATGGATGGCTACACCTTC | CAIRDVMDGYTF | TRBJ1-2 | . | . | TRBV10-3
TGTGCCAGCAGCTTGGCTAGCGGGTACAATGAGCAGTTCTTC | CASSLASGYNEQFF | TRBJ2-1 | TRBD2 | . | TRBV5-5
TGCGCCAGCAGCCAAGAGATGGCCGGGGCCGTCGGTGAGCAGTTCTTC | CASSQEMAGAVGEQFF | TRBJ2-1 | . | . | TRBV4-3
TGTGCCAGCAGCTTAACTCGCGGGAGGGCTCGCAGCACAGATACGCAGTATTTT | CASSLTRGRARSTDTQYF | TRBJ2-3 | TRBD2 | few | TRBV11-2
TGCAGTGCTCGCCCGGCGGGAGGACTATCTAGCACAGATACGCAGTATTTT | CSARPAGGLSSTDTQYF | TRBJ2-3 | TRBD2 | . | TRBV20-1
TGTGCCAGCAGCCAGATAGGGACTAGCGCCTACGAGCAGTACTTC | CASSQIGTSAYEQYF | TRBJ2-7 | TRBD2 | few | TRBV7-9
TGCGCCAGCAGCCCAGGTAGGGGGGCGAGCTATGGCTACACCTTC | CASSPGRGASYGYTF | TRBJ1-2 | . | few | TRBV5-1
TGTGCCAGCAGGGACAGGGGCACAGATACGCAGTATTTT | CASRDRGTDTQYF | TRBJ2-3 | TRBD1 | . | TRBV2
TGCAGCGTTGAATTCGGCGGGAGAACAGATACGCAGTATTTT | CSVEFGGRTDTQYF | TRBJ2-3 | TRBD2 | . | TRBV29-1
TGTGCCAGCAGCCCGACTAGCGGGGGGGCCGGGGAGACCCAGTACTTC | CASSPTSGGAGETQYF | TRBJ2-5 | TRBD2 | few | TRBV11-2
TGTGCCAGCAGTGAGGGAAGAGGATTCCAAGAGACCCAGTACTTC | CASSEGRGFQETQYF | TRBJ2-5 | . | . | TRBV25-1
TGTGCCAGCAGCTTAGTAGAGACTAGAGAGCAGTTCTTC | CASSLVETREQFF | TRBJ2-1 | . | many | TRBV11-3
TGCAGTGCTAGAATGCCCCACAGCGGGAGGAACGAGCAGTACTTC | CSARMPHSGRNEQYF | TRBJ2-7 | TRBD2 | many | TRBV20-1
TGTGCCAGCAGTTTAGGAGGAGCGGGGCTTTCTATAAATACGCAGTATTTT | CASSLGGAGLSINTQYF | TRBJ2-3 | TRBD2 | . | TRBV12-3/TRBV12-4
TGTGCCACCAGCCAAGCAGGGGGTTGGTATGGCTACACCTTC | CATSQAGGWYGYTF | TRBJ1-2 | TRBD1 | few | TRBV15
TGTGCCACCAGCGGGGCAGGACAGGGGTCATCCTACGAGCAGTACTTC | CATSGAGQGSSYEQYF | TRBJ2-7 | TRBD1 | . | TRBV24-1
TGTGCCAGCTCCCCCGGTGGTGGGAACGAGCAGTATTTT | CASSPGGGNEQYF | TRBJ2-3 | . | many | TRBV18
TGCGCCAGCAGCTTGACACGGCCGGAAAACGAGCAGTACTTC | CASSLTRPENEQYF | TRBJ2-7 | . | . | TRBV5-1
TGTGCCAGCAGTGCACGGGACAGGAGCTCCTACGAGCAGTACTTC | CASSARDRSSYEQYF | TRBJ2-7 | TRBD1 | . | TRBV2
TGTGCCAGCAGTGAAAGGGGACAGGGGGCCTTCAATGAAAAACTGTTTTTT | CASSERGQGAFNEKLFF | TRBJ1-4 | TRBD1 | . | TRBV6-1
TGTGCCAGCAGCTTGGAGACTAGCGGGAGGAGTAATGAGCAGTTCTTC | CASSLETSGRSNEQFF | TRBJ2-1 | TRBD2 | . | TRBV5-4
TGCGCCAGCAGCCTGACATTAGGCTATGGCTACACCTTC | CASSLTLGYGYTF | TRBJ1-2 | . | many | TRBV5-1
TGTGCCAGCAGCGATCCGAAAACGCAGTATTTT | CASSDPKTQYF | TRBJ2-3 | . | few | TRBV6-5
TGTGCCACCAGTGATCGTACCGGACGATTTTACAATGAGCAGTTCTTC | CATSDRTGRFYNEQFF | TRBJ2-1 | . | few | TRBV24-1
TGTGCCAGCAGCCTCCGGTCGGGGGGGGTCCGAGAGACCCAGTACTTC | CASSLRSGGVRETQYF | TRBJ2-5 | TRBD2 | . | TRBV28
TGTGCCAGCTCTCAGAGCTCGGGACAGTTGAACTATGGCTACACCTTC | CASSQSSGQLNYGYTF | TRBJ1-2 | TRBD1 | few | TRBV18
TGTGCCAGCAGCGCCGGGGGGGTGAACACTGAAGCTTTCTTT | CASSAGGVNTEAFF | TRBJ1-1 | . | many | TRBV3-1
TGTGCCAGCAGACGGACAGGGGATAACACTGAAGCTTTCTTT | CASRRTGDNTEAFF | TRBJ1-1 | TRBD1 | few | TRBV6-1
TGTGCTAGCAGCCCCGACAGGGATTCCTACGAGCAGTACTTC | CASSPDRDSYEQYF | TRBJ2-7 | TRBD1 | . | TRBV7-7